The 27 T cell receptor beta chains listed next were all sequenced from one sample in a study of beta chain features in type 1 diabetes. Study-level findings and limits: Moderate yet significant TCRB CDR3 shortening was seen in Type 1 diabetes patients in all four CD4+ subsets.

Their target antigens are unknown. Expressed TCRB transcripts were sequenced because the isolated RNA had all been reverse transcribed beforehand. Here immunoSEQ multiplex PCR was the method, and the copy in TCRdb shows in-frame clones only, minus some. The data contain some 190,000 clones, around 8% of them singletons. The sequencing input was central memory CD4+ T cells from blood. The receptors were sampled from a woman in her forties with type 1 diabetes.

The chain has TRBV9 and TRBJ2-5; possibly TRBD2 for D (6 bases). The end of the DNA is better explained by TRBJ2-7, so the J call may be wrong. Germline CDR1 reads SGDLS; CDR2 reads YYNGEE. The CDR3 sequence is 13 residues long. The CDR3, as DNA: TGTGCCAGCAGCGTAGCGGCGGGGAACGAGCAGTACTTC. Translation gives CASSVAAGNEQYF.

CDR3 coding DNA: TGTGCCAGCAAGCGTGGGCAGGGGGCCTACAATGAGCAGTTCTTC. Its protein is CASKRGQGAYNEQFF. V gene TRBV28 combines with J gene TRBJ2-1, with TRBD1 matching over 7 bases. The CDR3 spans 15 residues. CDR1 is MDHEN, CDR2 SYDVKM, per germline. J gave up 2 bases and V 7 bases, and 8 bases lay outside the gene matches. Filled out from reference TRBV28 and TRBJ2-1, the complete variable domain reads DVKVTQSSRYLVKRTGEKVFLECVQDMDHENMFWYRQDPGLGLRLIYFSYDVKMKEKGDIPEGYSVSREKKERFSLILESASTNQTSMYLCASKRGQGAYNEQFFGPGTRLTVL.

The chain uses TRBV7-2 and TRBJ2-7, with D possibly matching TRBD2 (5 bases). Trimming cost V 1 base and J 0 bases, with 10 bases left between them. Looked up from germline, CDR1 is SGHTA and CDR2 is FQGNSA. This CDR3 contains 15 residues. CDR3 DNA: TGTGCCAGCAGCTTAGGGACTTTTCGCTCCTACGAGCAGTACTTC. Encoded protein: CASSLGTFRSYEQYF.

This clone occurred many times. The chain combines TRBV5-1 with TRBJ2-1; the match to TRBD1 covers 7 bases. CDR3 length equals 15 residues. V was pared by 3 bases and J by 5 bases, with 8 bases of the junction left unmatched. Per germline, CDR1 SGHRS and CDR2 YFSETQ. CDR3 loop: CASSSRQGGDNEQFF. The CDR3 DNA follows: TGCGCCAGCAGCTCCAGACAGGGTGGAGACAATGAGCAGTTCTTC. Supplemented by reference TRBV5-1 and TRBJ2-1, the full variable domain reads KAGVTQTPRYLIKTRGQQVTLSCSPISGHRSVSWYQQTPGQGLQFLFEYFSETQRNKGNFPGRFSGRQFSNSRSEMNVSTLELGDSALYLCASSSRQGGDNEQFFGPGTRLTVL.

This clone was seen more than once but under ten times. The chain uses TRBV11-2 and TRBJ2-5; maybe TRBD1 (6 bases). The germline V gene has CDR1 SGHAT and CDR2 FQNNGV. V lost 0 bases, J lost 5 bases, and 10 bases lay in between. The CDR3 runs 14 residues. The CDR3, as DNA: TGTGCCAGCAGCTTAGATCCCCAGGGGGAGACCCAGTACTTC. Translating it yields CASSLDPQGETQYF.

In its sample, this clone was seen a few times. The genes are TRBV7-2 and TRBJ1-5; no clear D. The CDR3 spans 12 residues. CDR1 is SGHTA and CDR2 is FQGNSA in the germline V gene. Deletions cut 1 base from V and 10 bases from J, with 8 bases between. CDR3 bases: TGTGCCAGCAGCTTAGATAGAGATCCCCAGCATTTT. Translation gives CASSLDRDPQHF.

The rearrangement links TRBV29-1 to TRBJ1-4, with 9 positions matching TRBD1. This CDR3 comprises 13 residues. CDR1 is SQVTM, CDR2 ANQGSEA, per germline. The V gene end was trimmed by 6 bases and the J gene end by 7 bases; junction bases not matched to a gene: 6. The CDR3 spells CSVSDRGSEKLFF. The CDR3 nucleotides read TGCAGCGTCTCCGACAGGGGGAGTGAAAAACTGTTTTTT.

This clone was seen a few times. The genes are TRBV6-5 and TRBJ2-3, with D possibly TRBD2 on 5 matching bases. V was cut by 6 bases and J by 7 bases, with 8 bases left in between. The CDR3 loop spans 11 amino acids. The V gene's germline CDR1 is MNHEY and CDR2 SVGAGI. The CDR3 DNA follows: TGTGCCAGCAGCTCTAGCAATACGCAGTATTTT. It translates to CASSSSNTQYF.

This chain joins TRBV11-2 and TRBJ1-1, with D uncertain. The CDR3 totals 14 residues. The V gene lost 0 bases and the J gene lost 5 bases, with 10 bases spanning the gap. Germline CDR1 is SGHAT and CDR2 is FQNNGV. The CDR3 loop reads CASSLDGGGTEAFF. DNA for the CDR3: TGTGCCAGCAGCTTAGACGGCGGAGGGACTGAAGCTTTCTTT.

This clone was seen a few times. The chain joins TRBV5-1 to TRBJ2-5; D is perhaps TRBD1 (5 bases). Trimming took off 0 bases at V and 4 bases at J, with 13 bases between the two ends. The germline V gene encodes CDR1 SGHRS and CDR2 YFSETQ. The CDR3 loop spans 15 amino acids. The CDR3: CASSLEGDGRETQYF. CDR3 sequence (DNA): TGCGCCAGCAGCTTGGAAGGGGATGGGCGAGAGACCCAGTACTTC.

This clone was counted only a few times. This chain links TRBV6-6 with TRBJ2-6; D gene unclear. This CDR3 is 16 amino acids long. V was shortened by 2 bases and J by 4 bases, with 12 bases between the two germline ends. Germline CDR1 is MNHNY and CDR2 is SVGAGI (reference sequence). For the CDR3, the DNA is TGTGCCAGCAGTTACACATTGGCCTCGGGGGCCAACGTCCTGACTTTC. This codes for CASSYTLASGANVLTF.

V is TRBV7-2 and J is TRBJ2-1; perhaps TRBD2 as D (6 bases). CDR3 length: 14 amino acids. The germline gives CDR1 SGHTA, CDR2 FQGNSA. V was shortened by 5 bases and J by 8 bases, with 16 bases between the two germline ends. CDR3 amino acids: CASSPGTLRDEQFF. The CDR3 nucleotides are TGTGCCAGCAGCCCCGGGACTTTGCGGGATGAGCAGTTCTTC.

The chain carries TRBV4-3 and TRBJ1-5; D is possibly TRBD1 (6 bases). Germline values: CDR1 LGHNA, CDR2 YSLEER. CDR3 length equals 15 residues. V gave up 0 bases and J gave up 3 bases, with 9 bases separating them. The CDR3 sequence: CASSQEHRVNQPQHF. CDR3 bases: TGCGCCAGCAGCCAAGAACACAGGGTCAATCAGCCCCAGCATTTT.

This clone was detected a few times. V usage is TRBV5-6 and J usage is TRBJ2-5; 7 bases agree with TRBD1. Per germline, CDR1 SGHDT and CDR2 YYEEEE. CDR3 length: 15 amino acids. Trimming took 0 bases from V and 5 from J; bases not matched to a gene: 7. For the CDR3, the DNA is TGTGCCAGCAGCTTGGCACAGGGGATTCGGGAGACCCAGTACTTC. Its translation is CASSLAQGIRETQYF.

The chain is built from TRBV29-1 and TRBJ1-2; D perhaps matches TRBD1 (5 bases). Between the trimmed V and J ends, which lost 3 bases and 4 bases, there was a span of 12 bases. The germline gives CDR1 SQVTM, CDR2 ANQGSEA. The CDR3 loop spans 13 amino acids. CDR3: CSVDLGRAYGYTF. CDR3 bases: TGCAGCGTTGATCTGGGCAGGGCCTATGGCTACACCTTC.

This clone has only a few counts. The rearrangement joins TRBV5-1 to TRBJ2-1; perhaps TRBD2 as D (6 bases). CDR3 length: 15 amino acids. Trimming pared 0 bases from V and 6 bases from J, leaving 13 bases between. Germline V gene lookup returns CDR1 SGHRS and CDR2 YFSETQ. The CDR3 loop reads CASSLVSGVLNEQFF. The DNA of the CDR3 is TGCGCCAGCAGCTTGGTGTCGGGAGTCCTCAATGAGCAGTTCTTC.

This clone appeared a few times. The CDR3 sequence is CASSPGLAGAHEQYF. As DNA, the CDR3 is TGTGCCAGCAGCCCGGGACTAGCGGGAGCCCACGAGCAGTACTTC. The chain has TRBV11-3 and TRBJ2-7, with 14 bases aligning to TRBD2. The CDR3 loop spans 15 amino acids. Looked up from germline, CDR1 is SGHNT and CDR2 is YENEEA. Trimming cost V 5 bases and J 5 bases; bases outside gene matches: 5.

As to this clone: Compared with germline, one end of the junction differs, possibly owing to a read error. The chain links TRBV18 to TRBJ2-5; 7 nucleotides match TRBD2. Germline V gene sequence: CDR1 KGHSH, CDR2 LQKENI. The CDR3 runs to 10 residues. The CDR3 sequence: CASSKGTTDF. CDR3 nucleotides: TGTGCCAGCTCAAAGGGGACTACAGACTTC.

This clone appeared a few times. The J gene is TRBJ2-1, the V gene TRBV11-2, with TRBD2 as a possible D gene (6 bases). This CDR3 has 15 amino acids. The ends were cut back, 0 bases at V and 3 bases at J, with 9 bases in the middle. Germline CDR1 and CDR2: SGHAT and FQNNGV. The CDR3 DNA is TGTGCCAGCAGCTTAGAGGAGGGCTACTACAATGAGCAGTTCTTC. Its protein is CASSLEEGYYNEQFF.

V and J are TRBV9 and TRBJ1-1; no clear D. V was clipped by 0 bases and J by 3 bases, with 12 bases between them. This CDR3 is built from 15 residues. The germline gives CDR1 SGDLS, CDR2 YYNGEE. The CDR3: CASSVAEGDDTEAFF. In DNA, the CDR3 is TGTGCCAGCAGCGTAGCTGAGGGAGACGACACTGAAGCTTTCTTT.

Regarding this clone: This sample includes further DNA sequences coding for the same CDR3. The V and J genes are TRBV19 and TRBJ1-5, with 9 bases fitting TRBD1. V lost 6 bases to trimming and J lost 4 bases; unmatched junction nucleotides: 4. CDR1 and CDR2 from the germline V gene are LNHDA and SQIVND (reference sequence). The CDR3 spans 14 residues. CDR3 sequence: CASSSTGGNQPQHF. The CDR3 coding sequence is TGTGCCAGTAGCTCGACAGGGGGGAATCAGCCCCAGCATTTT.

This clone was seen a few times. The chain combines TRBV27 with TRBJ2-7; unclear D gene. Trimming shortened V by 4 bases and J by 2 bases, and 9 bases separated the two germline ends. Germline loops: CDR1 MNHEY, CDR2 SMNVEV (reference sequence). The CDR3 has 13 amino acids. This CDR3 is CASSSADAYEQYF. The CDR3 DNA is TGTGCCAGCAGTTCCGCGGATGCCTACGAGCAGTACTTC.

This clone was observed a few times. The chain employs TRBV5-1 and TRBJ2-1; 14 bases are a match to TRBD2. Per the germline V gene, CDR1 is SGHRS and CDR2 is YFSETQ. The length of the CDR3 is 15 residues. The V gene end was trimmed by 5 bases and the J gene end by 8 bases; junction bases not matched to a gene: 6. The CDR3 DNA follows: TGCGCCAGCAGAGAGACTAGCGGGGGGGCTTATGAGCAGTTCTTC. It is translated as CASRETSGGAYEQFF.

The V and J genes are TRBV11-2 and TRBJ1-5; no definite D call. The CDR3 extends over 15 amino acids. Trimming removed 1 base at V and 3 bases at J, with 10 bases between. Germline loops: CDR1 SGHAT, CDR2 FQNNGV. CDR3 residues: CASSLGPGVNQPQHF. CDR3 nucleotides: TGTGCCAGCAGCTTAGGTCCCGGGGTCAATCAGCCCCAGCATTTT.

This clone has at least ten counts. V is TRBV27 and J is TRBJ1-1, with 8 bases aligning to TRBD1. The CDR3 has 13 amino acids. Germline V lookup: CDR1 MNHEY, CDR2 SMNVEV (reference sequence). J gave up 11 bases and V 2 bases, and 7 bases lay outside the gene matches. CDR3 coding DNA: TGTGCCAGCAGTTTAACGGACAGGGAACAGGCTTTCTTT. It translates to CASSLTDREQAFF.

The chain is built from TRBV2 and TRBJ2-1; the D is unclear. CDR1 SNHLY and CDR2 FYNNEI come from the germline V gene. Trimming took off 4 bases at V and 1 base at J, with 5 bases between the two ends. The CDR3 has 13 amino acids. CDR3 in DNA: TGTGCCAGCAGTGTGTTATCCTACAATGAGCAGTTCTTC. Residues: CASSVLSYNEQFF.

This clone occurred a few times. The chain combines TRBV5-8 with TRBJ1-5; D unresolved. V was shortened by 1 base and J by 13 bases, with 12 bases between the two germline ends. The length of the CDR3 is 12 residues. The germline CDR1 and CDR2 sequences are SGHTS and YDEGEE. The DNA of the CDR3 is TGTGCCAGCAGCTTGACGGGGAAATATCAGCATTTT. Residues: CASSLTGKYQHF.